This TCR beta chain is from a study of cytomegalovirus exposure and HLA in healthy donors. The CDR3 contains 15 residues. Per the germline V gene, CDR1 is MDHEN and CDR2 is SYDVKM. Trimming shortened V by 8 bases and J by 1 base, and 17 bases separated the two germline ends. In the PCR, 60 Vbeta and 13 Jbeta primers were used. Only in-frame clones appear in the TCRdb table, and some are missing; sequencing was by immunoSEQ multiplex PCR. Among about 150,000 clones listed, around 74% were seen once. Material for sequencing was PBMCs. The clonotype comes from a man between 18 and 35 years old in good health and CMV-seropositive. The chain couples TRBV28 to TRBJ1-1; no firm D call. The CDR3 here is CASSSGNQGNTEAFF. The CDR3 bases are TGTGCCAGCTCCTCGGGAAATCAAGGGAACACTGAAGCTTTCTTT.